These T cell receptor beta chains were read from a single sample in a study of shared clonotypes between healthy human individuals. The data were produced by immunoSEQ multiplex PCR, yet TCRdb's version contains in-frame clones alone and is incomplete. The table records over 1.5 million clones, around 98% of them present only once. The sample taken for sequencing was naive CD4+ T cells sorted from blood. The receptors here all came from a man aged 30-40 years in good health. Each CDR3 is given with its conserved first and last residue. The order of the fields is J gene, clone size, V gene, D gene, CDR3 protein, CDR3 DNA. A D gene is named only where the DNA matches it firmly. Some rows mark clone size as missing; the rest say once, few, many or name a class of expanded clone.

j_call: TRBJ1-5
clone_size: -
v_call: TRBV18
d_call: -
cdr3_aa: CASSPPASRGQPQHF
cdr3_nt: TGTGCCAGCTCACCACCGGCGTCCCGAGGTCAGCCCCAGCATTTT

j_call: TRBJ1-2
clone_size: -
v_call: TRBV14
d_call: -
cdr3_aa: CVSSQGGVDGRYTF
cdr3_nt: TGTGTCAGCAGCCAAGGGGGGGTCGACGGGCGCTACACCTTC

j_call: TRBJ2-7
clone_size: -
v_call: TRBV28
d_call: -
cdr3_aa: CASSPLRTEQYF
cdr3_nt: TGTGCCAGCAGTCCCTTACGGACTGAGCAGTACTTC

j_call: TRBJ2-7
clone_size: few
v_call: TRBV7-9
d_call: -
cdr3_aa: CASSPRASAGEYEQYF
cdr3_nt: TGTGCCAGCAGCCCGAGAGCTAGTGCCGGAGAATACGAGCAGTACTTC

j_call: TRBJ1-2
clone_size: once
v_call: TRBV7-9
d_call: TRBD1
cdr3_aa: CASSLGEGDRMNFDYGYTF
cdr3_nt: TGTGCCAGCAGCTTAGGCGAGGGGGACAGGATGAATTTTGACTATGGCTACACCTTC

j_call: TRBJ2-7
clone_size: once
v_call: TRBV13
d_call: -
cdr3_aa: CASSITGLTHFRGSYEQYF
cdr3_nt: TGTGCCAGCAGCATAACGGGACTCACTCACTTTAGGGGATCCTACGAGCAGTACTTC

j_call: TRBJ2-5
clone_size: -
v_call: TRBV14
d_call: -
cdr3_aa: CASSPGTSKRLPQYF
cdr3_nt: TGTGCCAGCAGTCCCGGGACAAGTAAGAGATTGCCCCAGTACTTC

j_call: TRBJ1-4
clone_size: -
v_call: TRBV6-5
d_call: -
cdr3_aa: CASSYTLGVKEKLFF
cdr3_nt: TGTGCCAGCAGTTATACTCTGGGGGTAAAGGAAAAACTGTTTTTT

j_call: TRBJ2-6
clone_size: -
v_call: TRBV7-3
d_call: -
cdr3_aa: CASSLAVSGANVLTF
cdr3_nt: TGTGCCAGCAGCTTAGCCGTCTCTGGGGCCAACGTCCTGACTTTC

j_call: TRBJ1-1
clone_size: -
v_call: TRBV7-9
d_call: -
cdr3_aa: CASSLAFGAEAFF
cdr3_nt: TGTGCCAGCAGCTTAGCGTTCGGGGCTGAAGCTTTCTTT

j_call: TRBJ2-3
clone_size: -
v_call: TRBV18
d_call: TRBD1
cdr3_aa: CASSGTVYTDTQYF
cdr3_nt: TGTGCCAGCTCGGGGACAGTCTACACAGATACGCAGTATTTT

j_call: TRBJ2-5
clone_size: -
v_call: TRBV28
d_call: -
cdr3_aa: CASSSRETQYF
cdr3_nt: TGTGCCAGCAGCTCTCGGGAGACCCAGTACTTC

j_call: TRBJ1-4
clone_size: -
v_call: TRBV28
d_call: -
cdr3_aa: CASSSPGTATNEKLFF
cdr3_nt: TGTGCCAGCAGTTCTCCCGGGACCGCAACTAATGAAAAACTGTTTTTT

j_call: TRBJ1-1
clone_size: -
v_call: TRBV27
d_call: TRBD1
cdr3_aa: CAGPGTGGQTNTEAFF
cdr3_nt: TGTGCCGGCCCCGGGACAGGGGGTCAGACGAACACTGAAGCTTTCTTT

j_call: TRBJ2-1
clone_size: -
v_call: TRBV7-3
d_call: TRBD2
cdr3_aa: CASSLIASGRTNEQFF
cdr3_nt: TGTGCCAGCAGCTTAATAGCTAGCGGGAGGACGAATGAGCAGTTCTTC

j_call: TRBJ1-4
clone_size: -
v_call: TRBV9
d_call: -
cdr3_aa: CASSPGTFRELFF
cdr3_nt: TGTGCCAGCAGCCCCGGGACATTTCGTGAACTGTTTTTT

j_call: TRBJ2-2
clone_size: -
v_call: TRBV7-9
d_call: -
cdr3_aa: CASSRREGASTGELFF
cdr3_nt: TGTGCCAGCAGCCGTCGGGAGGGGGCCAGCACCGGGGAGCTGTTTTTT

j_call: TRBJ1-2
clone_size: -
v_call: TRBV7-2
d_call: -
cdr3_aa: CASSFSASNYGYTF
cdr3_nt: TGTGCCAGCAGCTTTTCAGCCTCAAACTATGGCTACACCTTC

j_call: TRBJ1-2
clone_size: once
v_call: TRBV6-1
d_call: TRBD1
cdr3_aa: CASSSGTGGVYGYTF
cdr3_nt: TGTGCCAGCAGTTCCGGGACAGGGGGCGTCTATGGCTACACCTTC

j_call: TRBJ2-4
clone_size: -
v_call: TRBV15
d_call: -
cdr3_aa: CATSREGRGGAKNIQYF
cdr3_nt: TGTGCCACCAGCAGAGAAGGACGTGGGGGGGCCAAAAACATTCAGTACTTC

j_call: TRBJ1-1
clone_size: few
v_call: TRBV7-9
d_call: TRBD1
cdr3_aa: CASTFHDWTGVGTEAFF
cdr3_nt: TGTGCCAGCACCTTTCACGATTGGACAGGGGTCGGCACTGAAGCTTTCTTT

j_call: TRBJ1-2
clone_size: -
v_call: TRBV2
d_call: TRBD1
cdr3_aa: CASSGRDRQYGYTF
cdr3_nt: TGTGCCAGCAGTGGCCGGGACAGACAATATGGCTACACCTTC

j_call: TRBJ2-5
clone_size: -
v_call: TRBV6-1
d_call: -
cdr3_aa: CASSTGPQETQYF
cdr3_nt: TGTGCCAGCAGTACCGGACCCCAAGAGACCCAGTACTTC

j_call: TRBJ2-3
clone_size: -
v_call: TRBV10-3
d_call: TRBD2
cdr3_aa: CAISEGGRANFATDTQYF
cdr3_nt: TGTGCCATCAGTGAGGGCGGGAGGGCCAATTTCGCCACAGATACGCAGTATTTT

j_call: TRBJ2-5
clone_size: -
v_call: TRBV5-1
d_call: -
cdr3_aa: CASSPDRLQETQYF
cdr3_nt: TGCGCCAGCAGCCCAGACAGGCTCCAAGAGACCCAGTACTTC

j_call: TRBJ2-2
clone_size: -
v_call: TRBV5-6
d_call: TRBD2
cdr3_aa: CASSLGTSSSRNTGELFF
cdr3_nt: TGTGCCAGCAGCTTGGGGACTAGCAGCTCTAGAAACACCGGGGAGCTGTTTTTT

j_call: TRBJ2-1
clone_size: -
v_call: TRBV28
d_call: TRBD2
cdr3_aa: CASSLELAGVDNEQFF
cdr3_nt: TGTGCCAGCAGTTTAGAACTAGCGGGAGTCGACAATGAGCAGTTCTTC

j_call: TRBJ1-5
clone_size: -
v_call: TRBV10-1
d_call: -
cdr3_aa: CASSEGGNQPQHF
cdr3_nt: TGCGCCAGCAGTGAGGGGGGGAATCAGCCCCAGCATTTT

j_call: TRBJ2-1
clone_size: -
v_call: TRBV4-2
d_call: TRBD2
cdr3_aa: CASSRGLEVEHNEQFF
cdr3_nt: TGTGCCAGCAGCCGGGGACTAGAGGTAGAACACAATGAGCAGTTCTTC

j_call: TRBJ1-4
clone_size: -
v_call: TRBV6-6
d_call: -
cdr3_aa: CASSYSPGRDEKLFF
cdr3_nt: TGTGCCAGCAGTTACTCGCCGGGAAGGGATGAAAAACTGTTTTTT

j_call: TRBJ1-3
clone_size: -
v_call: TRBV10-1
d_call: -
cdr3_aa: CASSESGPNSGNTIYF
cdr3_nt: TGCGCCAGCAGTGAGTCAGGACCGAACTCTGGAAACACCATATATTTT

j_call: TRBJ1-2
clone_size: -
v_call: TRBV14
d_call: -
cdr3_aa: CASSQGRIGYTF
cdr3_nt: TGTGCCAGCAGCCAAGGGCGGATCGGCTACACCTTC

j_call: TRBJ2-7
clone_size: -
v_call: TRBV27
d_call: TRBD1
cdr3_aa: CASSLRDRGSYEQYF
cdr3_nt: TGTGCCAGCAGCCTCCGGGACAGGGGTTCCTACGAGCAGTACTTC

j_call: TRBJ2-2
clone_size: once
v_call: TRBV28
d_call: -
cdr3_aa: CASSFQAVTGELFF
cdr3_nt: TGTGCCAGCAGTTTTCAAGCGGTAACCGGGGAGCTGTTTTTT

j_call: TRBJ2-1
clone_size: -
v_call: TRBV4-1
d_call: TRBD1
cdr3_aa: CASSQWGTESNEQFF
cdr3_nt: TGCGCCAGCAGCCAATGGGGGACAGAGAGTAATGAGCAGTTCTTC

j_call: TRBJ1-2
clone_size: -
v_call: TRBV23-1
d_call: -
cdr3_aa: CASSPFTLVTTYGYTF
cdr3_nt: TGCGCCAGCAGCCCCTTCACCTTAGTGACGACCTATGGCTACACCTTC

j_call: TRBJ2-3
clone_size: -
v_call: TRBV5-4
d_call: TRBD2
cdr3_aa: CASSFRREDTQYF
cdr3_nt: TGTGCCAGCAGCTTCCGGCGGGAGGATACGCAGTATTTT

j_call: TRBJ2-1
clone_size: -
v_call: TRBV18
d_call: -
cdr3_aa: CASSKGPSSPYNEQFF
cdr3_nt: TGTGCCAGCTCAAAAGGCCCCTCTTCCCCCTACAATGAGCAGTTCTTC

j_call: TRBJ2-2
clone_size: -
v_call: TRBV7-3
d_call: TRBD2
cdr3_aa: CASSSAGGVTGELFF
cdr3_nt: TGTGCCAGCAGCTCGGCGGGAGGGGTCACCGGGGAGCTGTTTTTT

j_call: TRBJ1-1
clone_size: -
v_call: TRBV6-5
d_call: -
cdr3_aa: CASSRSTTTEAFF
cdr3_nt: TGTGCCAGCAGCCGTTCTACGACCACTGAAGCTTTCTTT

j_call: TRBJ2-7
clone_size: -
v_call: TRBV5-1
d_call: TRBD2
cdr3_aa: CASSSGLAGTYEQYF
cdr3_nt: TGCGCCAGCAGCTCCGGACTAGCCGGGACCTACGAGCAGTACTTC

j_call: TRBJ2-1
clone_size: -
v_call: TRBV11-2
d_call: TRBD2
cdr3_aa: CASSSPGTSGRNEQFF
cdr3_nt: TGTGCCAGCAGCTCACCCGGGACTAGCGGGAGAAATGAGCAGTTCTTC

j_call: TRBJ2-3
clone_size: -
v_call: TRBV7-2
d_call: TRBD2
cdr3_aa: CASSLRTSRPQYF
cdr3_nt: TGTGCCAGCAGCTTGAGGACTAGTAGGCCGCAGTATTTT

j_call: TRBJ2-1
clone_size: once
v_call: TRBV11-2
d_call: -
cdr3_aa: CASSLDFITYNEQFF
cdr3_nt: TGTGCCAGCAGCTTAGACTTTATAACCTACAATGAGCAGTTCTTC

j_call: TRBJ2-1
clone_size: -
v_call: TRBV15
d_call: TRBD1
cdr3_aa: CATSRGTGGTYNEQFF
cdr3_nt: TGTGCCACCAGCAGGGGGACAGGGGGCACCTACAATGAGCAGTTCTTC

j_call: TRBJ2-4
clone_size: -
v_call: TRBV6-5
d_call: -
cdr3_aa: CASSVSVLAKNIQYF
cdr3_nt: TGTGCCAGCAGCGTCAGCGTACTAGCCAAAAACATTCAGTACTTC

j_call: TRBJ2-3
clone_size: -
v_call: TRBV6-1
d_call: -
cdr3_aa: CASSERGDTQYF
cdr3_nt: TGTGCCAGCAGTGAAAGGGGAGATACGCAGTATTTT

j_call: TRBJ1-2
clone_size: once
v_call: TRBV5-4
d_call: -
cdr3_aa: CASSLAEVNYGYTF
cdr3_nt: TGTGCCAGCAGCTTGGCCGAGGTTAACTATGGCTACACCTTC

j_call: TRBJ1-1
clone_size: -
v_call: TRBV28
d_call: -
cdr3_aa: CASLKIDTEAFF
cdr3_nt: TGTGCCAGTCTAAAGATCGACACTGAAGCTTTCTTT

j_call: TRBJ2-3
clone_size: -
v_call: TRBV6-5
d_call: -
cdr3_aa: CASSWGTGQYF
cdr3_nt: TGTGCCAGCAGTTGGGGGACGGGTCAGTATTTT

j_call: TRBJ2-7
clone_size: -
v_call: TRBV6-1
d_call: -
cdr3_aa: CASSEAGNTYEQYF
cdr3_nt: TGTGCCAGCAGTGAAGCGGGGAATACCTACGAGCAGTACTTC